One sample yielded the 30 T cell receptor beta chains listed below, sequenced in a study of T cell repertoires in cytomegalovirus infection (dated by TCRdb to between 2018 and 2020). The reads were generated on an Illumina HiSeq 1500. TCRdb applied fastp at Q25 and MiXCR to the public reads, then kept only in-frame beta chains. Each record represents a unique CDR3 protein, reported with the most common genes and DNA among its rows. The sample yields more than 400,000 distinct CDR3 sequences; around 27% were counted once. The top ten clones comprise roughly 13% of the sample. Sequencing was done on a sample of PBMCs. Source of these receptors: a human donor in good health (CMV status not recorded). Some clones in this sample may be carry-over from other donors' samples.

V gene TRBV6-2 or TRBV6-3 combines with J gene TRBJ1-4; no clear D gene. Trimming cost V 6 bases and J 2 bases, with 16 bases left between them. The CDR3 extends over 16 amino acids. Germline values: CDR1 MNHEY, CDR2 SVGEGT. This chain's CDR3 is CASSLDTRRTNEKLFF. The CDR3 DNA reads TGTGCCAGCAGCCTGGATACCCGAAGGACTAATGAAAAACTGTTTTTT.

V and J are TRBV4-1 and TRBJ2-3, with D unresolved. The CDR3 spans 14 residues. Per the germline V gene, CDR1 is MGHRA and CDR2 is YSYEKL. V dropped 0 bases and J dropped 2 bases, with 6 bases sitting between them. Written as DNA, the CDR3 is TGCGCCAGCAGCCAAGAGCGGCTCACAGATACGCAGTATTTT. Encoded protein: CASSQERLTDTQYF.

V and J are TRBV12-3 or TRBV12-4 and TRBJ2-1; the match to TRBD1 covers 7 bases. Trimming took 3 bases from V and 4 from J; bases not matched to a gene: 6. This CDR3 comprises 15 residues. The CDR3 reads CASSFEGAWYNEQFF. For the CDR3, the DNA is TGTGCCAGCAGTTTCGAGGGGGCATGGTACAATGAGCAGTTCTTC.

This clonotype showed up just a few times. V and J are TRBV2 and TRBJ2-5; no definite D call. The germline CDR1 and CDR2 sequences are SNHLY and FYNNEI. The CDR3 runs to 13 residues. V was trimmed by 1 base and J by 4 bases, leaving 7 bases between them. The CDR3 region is CASSEVLAETQYF. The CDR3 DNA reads TGTGCCAGCAGTGAAGTGTTGGCAGAGACCCAGTACTTC.

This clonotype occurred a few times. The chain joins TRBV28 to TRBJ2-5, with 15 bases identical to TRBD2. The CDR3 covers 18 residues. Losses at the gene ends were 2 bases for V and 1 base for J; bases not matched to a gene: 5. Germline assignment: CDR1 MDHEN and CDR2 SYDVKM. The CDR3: CASSLTRTSGRGQETQYF. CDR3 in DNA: TGTGCCAGCAGTTTAACTAGGACTAGCGGGAGGGGCCAAGAGACCCAGTACTTC.

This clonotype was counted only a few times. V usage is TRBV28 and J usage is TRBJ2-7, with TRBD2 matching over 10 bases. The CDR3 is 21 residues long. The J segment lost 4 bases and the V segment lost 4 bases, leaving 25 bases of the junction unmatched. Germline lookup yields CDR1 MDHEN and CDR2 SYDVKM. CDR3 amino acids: CASSSLKPTSGRGESDYEQYV. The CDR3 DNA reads TGTGCCAGCAGTTCCCTAAAGCCGACTAGCGGGCGGGGCGAGAGCGATTACGAGCAGTACGTC.

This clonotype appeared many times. CDR3 DNA: TGTGCCAGCAGCGCCCTAACAGGGGCTTCCTACGAGCAGTACTTC. Its protein product is CASSALTGASYEQYF. J is TRBJ2-7 and V is TRBV7-2; 7 nucleotides align to TRBD1. The CDR3 runs to 15 residues. The germline V gene encodes CDR1 SGHTA and CDR2 FQGNSA. The ends lost 5 bases at V and 1 base at J; junction bases unmatched: 8.

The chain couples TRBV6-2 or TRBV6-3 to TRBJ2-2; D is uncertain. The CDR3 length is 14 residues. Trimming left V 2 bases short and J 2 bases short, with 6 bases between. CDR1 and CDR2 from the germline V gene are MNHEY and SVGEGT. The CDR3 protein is CASSYRANTGELFF. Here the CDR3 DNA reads TGTGCCAGCAGTTACCGGGCAAACACCGGGGAGCTGTTTTTT.

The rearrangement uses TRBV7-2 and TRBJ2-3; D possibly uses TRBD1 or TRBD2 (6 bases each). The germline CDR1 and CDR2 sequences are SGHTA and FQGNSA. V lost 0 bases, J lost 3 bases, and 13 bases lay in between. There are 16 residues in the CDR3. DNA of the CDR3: TGTGCCAGCAGCTTAGCACAGGGAGGTCATACAGATACGCAGTATTTT. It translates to CASSLAQGGHTDTQYF. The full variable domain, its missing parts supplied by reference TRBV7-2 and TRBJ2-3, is GAGVSQSPSNKVTEKGKDVELRCDPISGHTALYWYRQSLGQGLEFLIYFQGNSAPDKSGLPSDRFSAERTGGSVSTLTIQRTQQEDSAVYLCASSLAQGGHTDTQYFGPGTRLTVL.

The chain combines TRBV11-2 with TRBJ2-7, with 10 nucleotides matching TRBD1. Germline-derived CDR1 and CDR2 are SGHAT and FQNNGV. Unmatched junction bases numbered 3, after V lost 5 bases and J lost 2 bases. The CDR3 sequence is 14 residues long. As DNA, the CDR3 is TGTGCCAGCAGCCGGACAGGGGGACCCTACGAGCAGTACGTC. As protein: CASSRTGGPYEQYV.

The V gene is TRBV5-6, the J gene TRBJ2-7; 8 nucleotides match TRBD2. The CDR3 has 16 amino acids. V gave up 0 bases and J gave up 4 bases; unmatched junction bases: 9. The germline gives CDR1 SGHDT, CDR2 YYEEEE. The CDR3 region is CASSLDSPSGSYEQYV. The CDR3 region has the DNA TGTGCCAGCAGCTTGGACAGCCCTAGCGGGTCGTACGAGCAGTACGTC.

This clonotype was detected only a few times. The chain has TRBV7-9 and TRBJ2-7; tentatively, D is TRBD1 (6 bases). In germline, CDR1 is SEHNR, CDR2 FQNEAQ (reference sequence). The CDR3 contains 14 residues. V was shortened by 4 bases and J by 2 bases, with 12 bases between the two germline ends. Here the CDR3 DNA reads TGTGCCAGCAGCTCCCACAGGGCTCCCTACGAGCAGTACGTC. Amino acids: CASSSHRAPYEQYV.

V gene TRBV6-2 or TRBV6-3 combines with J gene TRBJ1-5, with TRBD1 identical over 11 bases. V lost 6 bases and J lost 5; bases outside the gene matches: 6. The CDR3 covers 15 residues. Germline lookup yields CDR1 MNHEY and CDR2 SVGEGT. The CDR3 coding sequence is TGTGCCAGCAGCTCCGGGACAGGGGGATATCAGCCCCAGCATTTT. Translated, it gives CASSSGTGGYQPQHF.

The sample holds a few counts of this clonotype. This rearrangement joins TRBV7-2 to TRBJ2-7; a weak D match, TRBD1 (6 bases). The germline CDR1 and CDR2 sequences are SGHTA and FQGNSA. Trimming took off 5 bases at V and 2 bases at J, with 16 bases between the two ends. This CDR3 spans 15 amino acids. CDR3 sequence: CASSPFWTAPYEQYF. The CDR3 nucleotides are TGTGCCAGCAGCCCATTTTGGACAGCTCCCTACGAGCAGTACTTC. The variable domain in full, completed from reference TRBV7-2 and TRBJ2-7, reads GAGVSQSPSNKVTEKGKDVELRCDPISGHTALYWYRQSLGQGLEFLIYFQGNSAPDKSGLPSDRFSAERTGGSVSTLTIQRTQQEDSAVYLCASSPFWTAPYEQYFGPGTRLTVT.

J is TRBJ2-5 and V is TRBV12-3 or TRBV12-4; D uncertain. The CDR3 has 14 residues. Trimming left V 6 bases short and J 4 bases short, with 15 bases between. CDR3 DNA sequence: TGTGCCAGCAGCCTCGGACCCGGCGTAGAGACCCAGTACTTC. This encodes CASSLGPGVETQYF.

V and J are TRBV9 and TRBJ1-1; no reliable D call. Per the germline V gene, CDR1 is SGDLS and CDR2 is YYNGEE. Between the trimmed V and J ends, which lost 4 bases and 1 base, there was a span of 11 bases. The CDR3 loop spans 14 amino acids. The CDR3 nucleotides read TGTGCCAGCAGCCCCCGGGAGCCGAACACTGAAGCTTTCTTT. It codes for CASSPREPNTEAFF. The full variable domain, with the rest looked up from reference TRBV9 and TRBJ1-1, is DSGVTQTPKHLITATGQRVTLRCSPRSGDLSVYWYQQSLDQGLQFLIQYYNGEERAKGNILERFSAQQFPDLHSELNLSSLELGDSALYFCASSPREPNTEAFFGQGTRLTVV.

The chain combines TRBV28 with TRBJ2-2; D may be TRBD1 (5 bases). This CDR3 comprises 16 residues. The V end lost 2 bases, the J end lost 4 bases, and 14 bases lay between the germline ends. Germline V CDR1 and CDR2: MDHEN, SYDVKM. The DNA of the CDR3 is TGTGCCAGCAGTTTAGGAGATTTAAGGGGCACCGGGGAGCTGTTTTTT. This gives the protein CASSLGDLRGTGELFF.

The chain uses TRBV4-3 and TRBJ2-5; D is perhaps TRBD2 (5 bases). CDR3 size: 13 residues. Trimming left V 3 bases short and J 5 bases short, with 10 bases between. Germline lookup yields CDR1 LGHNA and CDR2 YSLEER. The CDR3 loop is CASSHIVAETQYF. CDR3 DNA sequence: TGCGCCAGCAGCCACATCGTAGCGGAGACCCAGTACTTC.

DNA of the CDR3: TGTGCCAGCAGCTTAGTTCTAGCGGGCACAAAAGAGACCCAGTACTTC. It is translated as CASSLVLAGTKETQYF. V gene TRBV11-3 combines with J gene TRBJ2-5; TRBD2 aligns across 8 bases. The CDR3 spans 16 residues. V trimming: 1 base; J trimming: 3 bases; junction bases outside the gene matches: 7. CDR1 is SGHNT, CDR2 YENEEA, per germline.

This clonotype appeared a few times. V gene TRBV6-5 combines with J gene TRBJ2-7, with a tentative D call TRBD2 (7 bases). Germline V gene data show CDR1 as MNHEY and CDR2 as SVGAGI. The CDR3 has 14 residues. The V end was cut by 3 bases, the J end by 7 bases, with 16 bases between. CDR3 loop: CASSYGQGRGEQYF. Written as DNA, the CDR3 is TGTGCCAGCAGTTATGGACAAGGGAGGGGGGAGCAGTACTTC.

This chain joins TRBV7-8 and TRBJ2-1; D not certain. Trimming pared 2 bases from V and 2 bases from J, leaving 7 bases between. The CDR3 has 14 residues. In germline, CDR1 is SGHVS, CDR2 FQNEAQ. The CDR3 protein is CASSLIATYNEQFF. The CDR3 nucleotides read TGTGCCAGCAGCTTAATCGCTACCTACAATGAGCAGTTCTTC.

For the CDR3, the DNA is TGCGCCAGCAGCCAAGCCACAGAAATCGGACTAGCGGGAGCCCTAAGCTCCTACAATGAGCAGTTCTTC. Protein sequence: CASSQATEIGLAGALSSYNEQFF. The chain uses TRBV4-3 and TRBJ2-1; 13 positions agree with TRBD2. V lost 1 base and J lost 0; bases outside the gene matches: 18. CDR3 length: 23 residues. CDR1 and CDR2 (germline): LGHNA, YSLEER.

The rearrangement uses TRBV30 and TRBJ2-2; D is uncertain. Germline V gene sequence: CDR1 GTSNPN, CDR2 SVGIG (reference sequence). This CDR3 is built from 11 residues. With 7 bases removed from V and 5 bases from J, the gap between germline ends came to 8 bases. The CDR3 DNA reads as TGTGCCTTCGGACGGACCGGGGAGCTGTTTTTT. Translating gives CAFGRTGELFF. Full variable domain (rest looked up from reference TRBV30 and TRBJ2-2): SQTIHQWPATLVQPVGSPLSLECTVEGTSNPNLYWYRQAAGRGLQLLFYSVGIGQISSEVPQNLSASRPQDRQFILSSKKLLLSDSGFYLCAFGRTGELFFGEGSRLTVL.

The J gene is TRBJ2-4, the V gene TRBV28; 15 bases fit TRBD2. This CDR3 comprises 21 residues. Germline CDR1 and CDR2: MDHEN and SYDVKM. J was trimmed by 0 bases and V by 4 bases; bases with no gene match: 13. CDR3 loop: CASSSWGLAGGKGVAKNIQYF. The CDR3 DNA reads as TGTGCCAGCAGTTCTTGGGGACTAGCGGGAGGAAAAGGGGTAGCCAAAAACATTCAGTACTTC.

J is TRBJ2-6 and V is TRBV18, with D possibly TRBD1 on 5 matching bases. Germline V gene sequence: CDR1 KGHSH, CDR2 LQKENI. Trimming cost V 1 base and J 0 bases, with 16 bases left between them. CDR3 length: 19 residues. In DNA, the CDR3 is TGTGCCAGCTCACCACTACCTGGGCTAGGGGACTCTGGGGCCAACGTCCTGACTTTC. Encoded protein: CASSPLPGLGDSGANVLTF.

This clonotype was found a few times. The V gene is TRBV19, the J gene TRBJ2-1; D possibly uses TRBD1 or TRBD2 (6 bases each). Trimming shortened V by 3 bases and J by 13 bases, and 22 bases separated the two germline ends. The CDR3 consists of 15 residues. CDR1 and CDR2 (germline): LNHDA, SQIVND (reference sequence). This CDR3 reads CASSIPLTRGGGQFF. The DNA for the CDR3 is TGTGCCAGTAGTATCCCGCTGACCAGGGGAGGAGGACAGTTCTTC.

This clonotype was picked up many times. The CDR3 spells CASSLPGLAGVQETQYF. Here the CDR3 DNA reads TGTGCCAGCAGCTTGCCGGGACTAGCGGGGGTCCAAGAGACCCAGTACTTC. J is TRBJ2-5 and V is TRBV7-2; 14 nucleotides match TRBD2. CDR1 is SGHTA, CDR2 FQGNSA, per germline. This CDR3 contains 17 residues. Trimming removed 3 bases from V and 1 base from J; junction bases left unmatched: 4.

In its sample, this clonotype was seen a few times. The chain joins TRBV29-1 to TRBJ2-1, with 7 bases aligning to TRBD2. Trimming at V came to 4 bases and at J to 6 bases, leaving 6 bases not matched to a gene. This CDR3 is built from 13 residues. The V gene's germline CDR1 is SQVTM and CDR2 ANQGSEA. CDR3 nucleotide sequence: TGCAGCGTTGTCCCTAGCGGACGCAATGAGCAGTTCTTC. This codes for CSVVPSGRNEQFF.

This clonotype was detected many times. The CDR3 loop reads CASTTGDRNIQYF. CDR3 nucleotide sequence: TGTGCCAGCACAACGGGGGACAGGAACATTCAGTACTTC. V and J are TRBV7-2 and TRBJ2-4; 8 positions agree with TRBD1. After removal of 7 bases from V and 7 bases from J, the junction contained 6 bases not matched to a gene. Germline CDR1 is SGHTA and CDR2 is FQGNSA. CDR3 length: 13 residues.

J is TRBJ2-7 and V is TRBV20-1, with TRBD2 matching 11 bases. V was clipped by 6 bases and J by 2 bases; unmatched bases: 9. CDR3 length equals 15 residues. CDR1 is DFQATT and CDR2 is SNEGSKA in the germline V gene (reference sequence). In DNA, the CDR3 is TGCAGTGCGCAGAGAGGGACTAGCGGTACCTACGAGCAGTACTTC. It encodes CSAQRGTSGTYEQYF.